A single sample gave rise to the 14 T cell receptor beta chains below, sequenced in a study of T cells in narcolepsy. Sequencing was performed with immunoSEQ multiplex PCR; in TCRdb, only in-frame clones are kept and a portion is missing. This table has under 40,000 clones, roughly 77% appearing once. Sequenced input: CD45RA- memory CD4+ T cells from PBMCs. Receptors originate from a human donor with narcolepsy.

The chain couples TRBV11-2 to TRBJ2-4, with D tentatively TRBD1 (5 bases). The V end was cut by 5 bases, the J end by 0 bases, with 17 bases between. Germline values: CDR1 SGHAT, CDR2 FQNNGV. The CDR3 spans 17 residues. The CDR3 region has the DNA TGTGCCAGCAGCAACCTAAGGGGAAGACTAGCCAAAAACATTCAGTACTTC. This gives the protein CASSNLRGRLAKNIQYF.

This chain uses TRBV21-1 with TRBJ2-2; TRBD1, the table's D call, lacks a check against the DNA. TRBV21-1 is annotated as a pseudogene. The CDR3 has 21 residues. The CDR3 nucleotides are TGTGCCAGCAGCAAAAAAAGCGTCGGTCTTCCCGGGACATGTAACACCGGGGAGCTGTTTTTT. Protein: CASSKKSVGLPGTCNTGELFF.

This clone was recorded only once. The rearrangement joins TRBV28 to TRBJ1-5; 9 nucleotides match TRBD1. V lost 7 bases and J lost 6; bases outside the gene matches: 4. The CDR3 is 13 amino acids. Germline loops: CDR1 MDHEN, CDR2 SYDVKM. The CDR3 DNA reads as TGTGCCAGCACGGACAGGGGCGGTCAGCCCCAGCATTTT. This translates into CASTDRGGQPQHF.

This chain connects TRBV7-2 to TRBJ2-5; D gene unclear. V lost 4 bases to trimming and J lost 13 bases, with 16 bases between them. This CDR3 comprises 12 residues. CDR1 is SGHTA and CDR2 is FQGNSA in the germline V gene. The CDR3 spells CASSWGSETVYF. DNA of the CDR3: TGTGCCAGCAGCTGGGGTTCCGAGACTGTGTACTTC.

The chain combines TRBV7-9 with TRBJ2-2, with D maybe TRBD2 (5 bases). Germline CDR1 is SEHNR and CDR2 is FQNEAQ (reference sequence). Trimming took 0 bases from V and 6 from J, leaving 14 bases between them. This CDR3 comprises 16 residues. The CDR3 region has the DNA TGTGCCAGCAGCTTAGCCCGAGGGCTTTCGTCCGGGGAGCTGTTTTTT. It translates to CASSLARGLSSGELFF.

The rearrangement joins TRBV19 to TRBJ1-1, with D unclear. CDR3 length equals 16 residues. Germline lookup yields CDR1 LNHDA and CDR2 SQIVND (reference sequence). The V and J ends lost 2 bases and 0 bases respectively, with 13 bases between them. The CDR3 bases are TGTGCCAGTAGTATAACGTCTGGGTACATGAACACTGAAGCTTTCTTT. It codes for CASSITSGYMNTEAFF.

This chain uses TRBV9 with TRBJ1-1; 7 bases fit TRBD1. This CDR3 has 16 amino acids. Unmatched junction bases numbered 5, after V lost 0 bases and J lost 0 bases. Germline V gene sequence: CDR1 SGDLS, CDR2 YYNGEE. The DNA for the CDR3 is TGTGCCAGCAGCGTAGCGACAGGGACTATGAACACTGAAGCTTTCTTT. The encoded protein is CASSVATGTMNTEAFF.

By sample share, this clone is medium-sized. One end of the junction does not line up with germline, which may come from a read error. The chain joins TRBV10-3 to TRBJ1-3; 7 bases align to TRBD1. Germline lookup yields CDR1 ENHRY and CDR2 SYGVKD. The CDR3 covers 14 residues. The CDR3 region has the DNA TGTGCCACCAGTGACAGGGCGGCAGGAAACACCATATATTTT. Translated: CATSDRAAGNTIYF.

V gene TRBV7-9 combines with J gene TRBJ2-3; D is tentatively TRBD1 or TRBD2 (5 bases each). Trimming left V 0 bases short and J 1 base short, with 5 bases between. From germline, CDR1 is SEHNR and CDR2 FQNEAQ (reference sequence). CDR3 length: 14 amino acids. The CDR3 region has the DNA TGTGCCAGCAGCTTAGCGGGGGGCACAGATACGCAGTATTTT. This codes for CASSLAGGTDTQYF.

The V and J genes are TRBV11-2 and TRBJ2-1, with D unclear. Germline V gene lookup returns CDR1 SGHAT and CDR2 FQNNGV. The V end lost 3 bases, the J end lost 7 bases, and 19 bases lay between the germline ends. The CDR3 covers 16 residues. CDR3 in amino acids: CASSFWLDGQKNEQFF. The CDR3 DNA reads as TGTGCCAGCAGCTTTTGGCTCGACGGGCAGAAAAATGAGCAGTTCTTC.

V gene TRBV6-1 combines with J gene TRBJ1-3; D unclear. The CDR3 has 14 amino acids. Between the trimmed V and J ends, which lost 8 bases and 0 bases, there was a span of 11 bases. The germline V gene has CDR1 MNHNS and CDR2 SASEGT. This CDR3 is CASRGLTSGNTIYF. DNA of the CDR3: TGTGCCAGCCGTGGACTGACCTCTGGAAACACCATATATTTT.

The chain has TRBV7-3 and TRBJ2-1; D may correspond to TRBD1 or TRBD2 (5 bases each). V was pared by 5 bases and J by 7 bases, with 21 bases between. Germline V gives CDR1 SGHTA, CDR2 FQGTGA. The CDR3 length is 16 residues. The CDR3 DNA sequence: TGTGCCAGCAGCCCCCCCGGGGCGAGGGCTCTTAATGAGCAGTTCTTC. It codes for CASSPPGARALNEQFF.

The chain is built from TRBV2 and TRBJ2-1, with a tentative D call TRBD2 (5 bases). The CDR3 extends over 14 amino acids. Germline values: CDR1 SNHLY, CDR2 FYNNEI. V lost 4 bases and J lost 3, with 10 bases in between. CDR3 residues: CASSGREGYNEQFF. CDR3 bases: TGTGCCAGCAGTGGTAGAGAGGGCTACAATGAGCAGTTCTTC.

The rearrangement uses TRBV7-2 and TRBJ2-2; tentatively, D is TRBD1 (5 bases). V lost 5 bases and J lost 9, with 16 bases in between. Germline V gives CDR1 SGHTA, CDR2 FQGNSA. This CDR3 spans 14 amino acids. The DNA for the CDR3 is TGTGCCAGCAGCCCACGGACAAGATTGAGGGAGCTGTTTTTT. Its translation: CASSPRTRLRELFF.